This T cell receptor (beta chain) was observed in a study of OX40 agonist ivuxolimab in advanced cancers. Context from the whole study: Ivuxolimab, which targeted the costimulatory receptor OX40 (CD134), was an agonistic, fully human IgG2 monoclonal antibody. Intravenous ivuxolimab was administered to patients every 2 weeks at six dose levels: 0.01, 0.1, 0.3, 1.5, 3 and 10 mg/kg. Patients were allowed to have had prior anti-PD-1, anti-PD-L1 or anti-CTLA-4 therapy, and approximately 40% of the dose-escalation patients had been treated with checkpoint inhibitors. Of the 52 patients in dose escalation, around 19 had hepatocellular carcinoma, some 15 had melanoma, 9 had renal cell carcinoma and 9 had head and neck cancer. Peripheral TCRbeta sequencing was intended to test whether TCR sequence diversity was altered and clonal T-cell expansion was caused by ivuxolimab. The monotherapy dose-escalation portion (N ≈ 50 patients) of the phase I ivuxolimab trial is reported in the paper. Partial responses occurred in three dose-escalation patients, of whom one had hepatocellular carcinoma and two had cutaneous melanoma. A male proportion of 82.7% and a mean age of approximately 55 years, ranging from about 23 to 79, were recorded for the dose-escalation cohort.

To sequence the TCRbeta CDR3 region, genomic DNA was isolated from the sorted cells. TCRbeta CDR3 regions were sequenced using the immunoSEQ Assay. TCRdb stores this immuneACCESS table with in-frame sequences only. Part of the clones is absent; in the studies checked, under half of the shortfall reflects unresolved V genes, and no reason is known for the rest. The sample has tens of thousands of clones on record, approximately 93% of them singletons. The ten largest clones add up to around 20% of the sample. The trial excluded patients who had a history of autoimmune disease or who were on systemic immunosuppression. In every dose cohort, peripheral blood was drawn for TCR sequencing at baseline, cycle 4 day 1, and cycle 7 day 1. Samples were obtained from an open-label, multicenter, first-in-human phase I dose-escalation trial of ivuxolimab. The trial enrolled adults with locally advanced or metastatic head and neck squamous cell, hepatocellular, melanoma or renal cell carcinoma. Before TCR sequencing, CD4+ T cells and CD8+ T cells were sorted from peripheral blood as separate populations.

With respect to this clone: Its antigen remains unidentified. The sample holds no much larger clone one base away, and base qualities are not on file.

The CDR3 holds 16 amino acids from the cysteine to the phenylalanine. The DNA shown is the 48-base CDR3, in frame from base 1. V is pared back by 5 bases and J by 0 bases, with 14 bases lying between the germline termini. CDR1 and CDR2, looked up from the germline V gene, are SGHAT and FQNNGV. Findings and caveats that apply to the study as a whole: After ivuxolimab, expanded clones were on average more numerous among CD8+ T cells than among CD4+ T cells. Antigen specificity was not determined for the clonally expanded peripheral T cells. At doses from 0.1 to 3.0 mg/kg, clonal expansion was seen in both CD4+ and CD8+ blood T cells between baseline and week 6. Low levels of normalized T-cell clonal expansion were also seen in some nonresponding patients. In the 0.1-3.0 mg/kg groups, partial responders had among the lowest normalized peripheral clonal expansion, particularly in CD8+ T cells.

This TCR was recovered from an adult with an advanced solid tumor such as melanoma, head and neck, liver or kidney cancer. The receptor chain draws on TRBV11-2 and TRBJ1-3; TRBD1 is a weak D gene call, 6 bases matching. The sample was CD4+ or CD8+ T cells sorted from blood, taken in a trial of the OX40 agonist ivuxolimab. The CDR3 region has the sequence CASSLPGHHSGNTIYF. The nucleotide sequence is TGTGCCAGCAGCCTACCGGGACACCACTCTGGAAACACCATATATTTT.